A single sample gave rise to the 23 T cell receptor beta chains below, sequenced in a study of T cell clonality in common variable immunodeficiency (dated by TCRdb to about 2015). The library was built by means of the immunoSEQ multiplex PCR assay. Here the immuneACCESS table is served through TCRdb, limited to in-frame sequences with V and J called. Missing clones are a known gap in these copies; in checked studies unresolved V genes cover under half, and the rest lacks a known reason. This sample includes under 20,000 clones, and none of them was observed just once. 5.5% to 8.5% of the sample belongs to the ten largest clones. Study-wide conclusions, independent of this receptor: Reportedly, TCRbeta sequences from CVID had fewer deletions and N-nucleotide insertions, and highly modified clones with 13 or more V deletions were absent from CVID.

For these TCRs, the target antigens are not known. Sequencing was done on a sample of peripheral blood mononuclear cells. Receptors were obtained from a human donor with common variable immunodeficiency.

This clone was observed a few times. The sequence runs out 3 residues before the end of the CDR3; the remainder is reconstructed from the germline J gene. The gene calls are TRBV7-3 and TRBJ2-3; D remains ambiguous. The V and J ends lost 7 bases and 0 bases respectively, with 14 bases between them. The germline V gene has CDR1 SGHTA and CDR2 FQGTGA. There are 15 residues in the CDR3. This CDR3 is CASTRSQESTDTQYF. The CDR3 bases that were read are TGTGCCAGCACCCGAAGCCAGGAGAGCACAGATACG.

This clone has more than one count but fewer than ten. The read stops 3 residues short of the end of the CDR3; the missing end is completed from the germline J gene. The chain joins TRBV30 to TRBJ2-7; 9 bases map to TRBD1. This CDR3 comprises 12 residues. In germline, CDR1 is GTSNPN, CDR2 SVGIG (reference sequence). V shed 3 bases, J shed 6 bases, and the junction held 3 bases outside the gene matches. CDR3: CAWSGDRAEQYF. CDR3 DNA, as far as it was read: TGTGCCTGGAGCGGGGACAGGGCCGAG.

In its sample, this clone was seen a few times. Coverage ceases 3 residues before the CDR3 finishes, and the germline J gene fills in the end. The chain employs TRBV20-1 and TRBJ2-7, with 8 bases lining up with TRBD2. The CDR3 is 14 residues long. With 5 bases clipped from V and 4 bases from J, the junction kept 10 bases outside the gene matches. The V gene's germline CDR1 is DFQATT and CDR2 SNEGSKA (reference sequence). CDR3 sequence reads: CSASDSGTVYEQYF. CDR3 DNA (partial): TGCAGTGCTTCCGATAGCGGGACGGTGTACGAG.

This clone was seen at least ten times. The sequenced fragment ends 3 residues before the CDR3 boundary, so the rest is inferred from the germline J gene. The chain is built from TRBV6-2 or TRBV6-3 and TRBJ2-7, with 7 nucleotides matching TRBD1. The CDR3 consists of 14 residues. The junction had 3 bases not matched to a gene; V was cut back by 4 bases and J by 0 bases. Germline V gives CDR1 MNHEY, CDR2 SVGEGT. The CDR3 protein is CASSWDSYSYEQYF. The DNA read from the CDR3 is TGTGCCAGCAGTTGGGACAGTTACTCCTACGAG.

This clone was observed at least ten times. The read halts 3 residues ahead of the CDR3 end, with the missing end drawn from the germline J gene. The V call is TRBV6-2 or TRBV6-3, the J call TRBJ2-7, with 8 bases aligning to TRBD2. Per the germline V gene, CDR1 is MNHEY and CDR2 is SVGEGT. CDR3 length: 14 amino acids. J lost 2 bases, V lost 4 bases, and 4 bases had no gene match. The sequenced CDR3 bases are TGTGCCAGCAGTTGGCGGGAGGCCCCCTACGAG. Protein sequence: CASSWREAPYE. From start to end, the CDR3 is CASSWREAPYEQYF.

This clone was seen repeatedly, ten times or more. The CDR3 is cut off 3 residues early in the read; its end comes from the germline J gene. The rearrangement uses TRBV6-2 or TRBV6-3 and TRBJ1-1, with 11 bases matching TRBD1. CDR1 is MNHEY and CDR2 is SVGEGT in the germline V gene. The CDR3 has 15 residues. V lost 2 bases and J lost 6; bases outside the gene matches: 5. Incomplete CDR3 DNA: TGTGCCAGCAGTTACCCTGGACAGGGGGCTCCTGAA. Protein: CASSYPGQGAPE. The CDR3, in full, reads CASSYPGQGAPEAFF.

This clone counts as medium-sized. With the read ending 3 residues before the CDR3 end, the germline J gene is used to fill in that end. V is TRBV7-9 and J is TRBJ2-1, with TRBD1 as a possible D gene (6 bases). The CDR3 is 14 residues long. Trimming took 5 bases from V and 6 from J, leaving 14 bases between them. Germline lookup yields CDR1 SEHNR and CDR2 FQNEAQ (reference sequence). The CDR3: CASSALTGTNEQFF. The sequenced part of the CDR3 DNA is TGTGCCAGCAGCGCCCTTACAGGGACCAATGAG. Based on the CDR3 plus reference TRBV7-9 and TRBJ2-1, the full variable domain is DTGVSQNPRHKITKRGQNVTFRCDPISEHNRLYWYRQTLGQGPEFLTYFQNEAQLEKSRLLSDRFSAERPKGSFSTLEIQRTEQGDSAMYLCASSALTGTNEQFFGPGTRLTVL.

Notes on this clone: Sequencing ends 3 residues short of the CDR3 end; the germline J gene provides the rest. V is TRBV18 and J is TRBJ2-3, with 7 bases lining up with TRBD2. V trimming: 5 bases; J trimming: 2 bases; junction bases outside the gene matches: 7. Germline CDR1 and CDR2: KGHSH and LQKENI. The CDR3 consists of 15 residues. Incomplete CDR3 DNA: TGTGCCAGCTCAAAGACTAGCCCCCCCACAGATACG. Translating gives CASSKTSPPTDT. The whole CDR3 protein is CASSKTSPPTDTQYF.

Concerning this clone: The CDR3 end lies 3 residues beyond the end of the read and is filled in from the germline J gene. This chain joins TRBV2 and TRBJ2-3; maybe TRBD2 (6 bases). The CDR3 is 13 amino acids. CDR1 is SNHLY, CDR2 FYNNEI, per germline. Trimming cost V 9 bases and J 1 base, with 11 bases left between them. CDR3 residues: CASLGGGTDTQYF. The sequenced part of the CDR3 DNA is TGTGCCAGTCTGGGGGGAGGCACAGATACG.

In its sample, this clone was seen many times. Read sequence stops 3 residues before the CDR3 end, and the germline J gene provides the missing end. The chain is built from TRBV20-1 and TRBJ2-3; TRBD2 matches 10 bases. Trimming removed 4 bases from V and 2 bases from J; junction bases left unmatched: 9. The CDR3 has 16 residues. CDR1 is DFQATT, CDR2 SNEGSKA, per germline (reference sequence). CDR3 bases read: TGCAGTGCTAACCCAATAGCGGGAGGATACACAGATACG. Translated, it gives CSANPIAGGYTDT. The entire CDR3 protein reads CSANPIAGGYTDTQYF.

On this clone itself: Read data end 3 residues before the CDR3 end; the end is taken from the germline J gene. The genes are TRBV5-1 and TRBJ1-2; a weak D match, TRBD1 (5 bases). The germline V gene has CDR1 SGHRS and CDR2 YFSETQ. The CDR3 sequence is 16 residues long. The germline V and J ends were trimmed by 3 bases and 0 bases, with 15 bases remaining between them. The CDR3 loop is CASSSGRQSTNYGYTF. The part of the CDR3 DNA that was read is TGCGCCAGCAGCTCAGGCCGACAGTCCACTAACTATGGC.

About this clone: The read ends 3 residues early relative to the CDR3; the germline J gene fills the gap. The chain is built from TRBV7-9 and TRBJ1-1, with no clear D. Per the germline V gene, CDR1 is SEHNR and CDR2 is FQNEAQ (reference sequence). This CDR3 contains 14 residues. Trimming took off 4 bases at V and 3 bases at J, with 12 bases between the two ends. The CDR3 bases that were read are TGTGCCAGCAGCTCGGCCCAGGTTTACACTGAA. The encoded protein is CASSSAQVYTE. The CDR3, in full, reads CASSSAQVYTEAFF.

In regard to this clone: The read halts 3 residues ahead of the CDR3 end, with the missing end drawn from the germline J gene. V usage is TRBV7-3 and J usage is TRBJ2-3; 10 nucleotides align to TRBD2. This CDR3 region has 15 residues. CDR1 and CDR2 from the germline V gene are SGHTA and FQGTGA. V was pared by 2 bases and J by 4 bases, with 3 bases of the junction left unmatched. Partial CDR3 DNA: TGTGCCAGCAGCTTATTAGCGGGAGGCCCAGATACG. Translated: CASSLLAGGPDT. From start to end, the CDR3 is CASSLLAGGPDTQYF.

The sample holds a few counts of this clone. Read sequence stops 3 residues before the CDR3 end, and the germline J gene provides the missing end. V is TRBV19 and J is TRBJ2-3, with D hard to call. Germline loops: CDR1 LNHDA, CDR2 SQIVND (reference sequence). The CDR3 contains 12 residues. Trimming left V 7 bases short and J 1 base short, with 6 bases between. The CDR3 here is CASKAGTDTQYF. The sequenced part of the CDR3 DNA is TGTGCCAGTAAGGCGGGCACAGATACG.

A remark on this clone: The CDR3 extends 3 residues past the end of the read, so its final part is completed from the germline J gene. This chain uses TRBV2 with TRBJ2-2, with a weak D call TRBD1 (6 bases). The CDR3 covers 14 residues. Trimming stripped 8 bases from V and 2 bases from J, with 12 bases between. Germline CDR1 reads SNHLY; CDR2 reads FYNNEI. The CDR3 loop reads CASRDKRNTGELFF. Partial CDR3 DNA: TGTGCCAGCCGGGACAAAAGAAACACCGGGGAG.

With respect to this clone: The observed sequence ends 3 residues before the CDR3 terminus, with the missing tail filled in from the germline J gene. J is TRBJ1-1 and V is TRBV7-9, with a tentative D call TRBD1 (6 bases). CDR1 SEHNR and CDR2 FQNEAQ come from the germline V gene (reference sequence). V was shortened by 1 base and J by 1 base, with 10 bases between the two germline ends. The CDR3 is 15 amino acids. The CDR3: CASSLEGGGNTEAFF. Partial CDR3 DNA: TGTGCCAGCAGCTTAGAGGGAGGGGGGAACACTGAA.

As concerns this clone: The read terminates 3 residues ahead of where the CDR3 ends, so the germline J gene completes it. This sequence joins TRBV19 and TRBJ1-5, with D tentatively TRBD1 (5 bases). Germline CDR1 is LNHDA and CDR2 is SQIVND (reference sequence). CDR3 length: 14 residues. Trimming removed 2 bases from V and 3 bases from J, with 8 bases in between. CDR3: CASSITGDNQPQHF. Incomplete CDR3 DNA: TGTGCCAGTAGTATAACGGGGGACAATCAGCCC.

The sample holds a few counts of this clone. The sequenced fragment ends 3 residues before the CDR3 boundary, so the rest is inferred from the germline J gene. This chain connects TRBV7-2 to TRBJ1-2, with D maybe TRBD1 (6 bases). V was pared by 3 bases and J by 4 bases, with 12 bases between. The CDR3 covers 14 residues. Germline lookup yields CDR1 SGHTA and CDR2 FQGNSA. The CDR3 protein is CASSLSAGAYGYTF. CDR3 DNA (partial): TGTGCCAGCAGCTTGTCGGCAGGGGCCTATGGC.

Concerning this clone: The missing CDR3 end, 3 residues past where the read stops, is filled in from the germline J gene. The chain recombines TRBV6-1 with TRBJ2-1, with TRBD1 matching 9 bases. J was trimmed by 3 bases and V by 4 bases; bases with no gene match: 4. This CDR3 has 15 amino acids. The germline CDR1 and CDR2 sequences are MNHNS and SASEGT. The CDR3 sequence is CASSADRGGYNEQFF. CDR3 DNA (partial): TGTGCCAGCAGTGCGGACAGGGGAGGCTACAATGAG.

This clone was observed a few times. The CDR3 end is not reached by the read, which stops 3 residues before it; the germline J gene fills it in. The rearrangement uses TRBV7-3 and TRBJ2-3, with D tentatively TRBD2 (5 bases). Germline values: CDR1 SGHTA, CDR2 FQGTGA. There are 14 residues in the CDR3. V lost 5 bases and J 5 bases, leaving 14 bases between the germline ends. CDR3 loop: CASSLPSSGDTQYF. The sequenced CDR3 bases are TGTGCCAGCAGCCTGCCCTCGAGCGGAGATACG.

At least ten counts were recorded for this clone. The observed sequence ends 3 residues before the CDR3 terminus, with the missing tail filled in from the germline J gene. The chain carries TRBV19 and TRBJ2-2, with 8 bases matching TRBD1. The V gene's germline CDR1 is LNHDA and CDR2 SQIVND (reference sequence). V lost 4 bases to trimming and J lost 4 bases; unmatched junction nucleotides: 2. CDR3 length equals 14 residues. Incomplete CDR3 DNA: TGTGCCAGTAGTAACAGGGGGAGCACCGGGGAG. Encoded protein: CASSNRGSTGE. Given in full, the CDR3 is CASSNRGSTGELFF.

A word on this clone: The read gets to within 3 residues of the CDR3 end, and the germline J gene fills in the rest. V gene TRBV19 combines with J gene TRBJ2-7; 9 bases agree with TRBD1. This CDR3 is 17 amino acids long. V was pared by 7 bases and J by 3 bases, with 16 bases of the junction left unmatched. CDR1 LNHDA and CDR2 SQIVND come from the germline V gene (reference sequence). Incomplete CDR3 DNA: TGTGCCAGTACCACATTAATGGGACAGGGATCCGTCTACGAG. Its protein is CASTTLMGQGSVYE. The CDR3 in full is CASTTLMGQGSVYEQYF.

This clone was observed many times. Coverage ceases 3 residues before the CDR3 finishes, and the germline J gene fills in the end. The same CDR3 also results from other DNA sequences found in this sample. The chain carries TRBV5-1 and TRBJ2-3, with 11 bases lining up with TRBD1. V lost 0 bases to trimming and J lost 3 bases; unmatched junction nucleotides: 3. CDR1 and CDR2 (germline): SGHRS, YFSETQ. The CDR3 has 16 amino acids. CDR3 bases read: TGCGCCAGCAGCTTGGGGACAGGGGGCTCGACAGATACG. It codes for CASSLGTGGSTDT. The full-length CDR3 reads as CASSLGTGGSTDTQYF.